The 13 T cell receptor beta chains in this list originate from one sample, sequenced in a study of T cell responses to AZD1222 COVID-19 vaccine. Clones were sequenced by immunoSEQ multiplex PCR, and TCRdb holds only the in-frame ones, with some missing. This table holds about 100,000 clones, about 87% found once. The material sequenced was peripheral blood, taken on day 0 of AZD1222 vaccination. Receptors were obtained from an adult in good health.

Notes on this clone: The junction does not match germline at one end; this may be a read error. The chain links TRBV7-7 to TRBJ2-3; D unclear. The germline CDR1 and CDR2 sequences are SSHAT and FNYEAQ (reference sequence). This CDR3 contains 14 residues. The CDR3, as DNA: TGTGCTAGCAGCTCCCTGGGGAGCACAGATACGCAGTATTTT. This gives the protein CASSSLGSTDTQYF.

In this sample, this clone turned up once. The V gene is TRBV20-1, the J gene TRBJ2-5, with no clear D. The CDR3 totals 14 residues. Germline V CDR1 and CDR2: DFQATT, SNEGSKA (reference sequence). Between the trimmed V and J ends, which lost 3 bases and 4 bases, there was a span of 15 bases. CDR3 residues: CSASSQVMVETQYF. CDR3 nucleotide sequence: TGCAGTGCTAGTTCTCAAGTGATGGTAGAGACCCAGTACTTC.

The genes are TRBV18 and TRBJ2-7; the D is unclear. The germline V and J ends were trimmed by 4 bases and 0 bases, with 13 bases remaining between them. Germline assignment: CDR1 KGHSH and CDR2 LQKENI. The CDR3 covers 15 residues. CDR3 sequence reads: CASSLGLLSSYEQYF. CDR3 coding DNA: TGTGCCAGCTCACTGGGTCTCCTGAGCTCCTACGAGCAGTACTTC.

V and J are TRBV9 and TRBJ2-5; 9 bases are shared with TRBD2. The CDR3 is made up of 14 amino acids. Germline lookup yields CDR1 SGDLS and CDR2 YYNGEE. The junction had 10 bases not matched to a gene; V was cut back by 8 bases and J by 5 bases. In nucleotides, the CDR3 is TGTGCCAGTAGCTCCGGGACTAGCAGGGAGACCCAGTACTTC. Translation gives CASSSGTSRETQYF.

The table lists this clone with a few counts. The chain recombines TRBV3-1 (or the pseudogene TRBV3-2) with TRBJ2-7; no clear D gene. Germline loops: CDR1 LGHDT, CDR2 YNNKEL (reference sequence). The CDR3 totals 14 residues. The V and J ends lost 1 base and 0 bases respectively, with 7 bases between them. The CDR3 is CASSQASVSYEQYF. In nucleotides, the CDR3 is TGTGCCAGCAGCCAAGCCTCAGTCTCCTACGAGCAGTACTTC.

CDR3 DNA sequence: TGTGCCAGCCGCACCGTAGACAGGGCCGGGCGTCCCCAGCATTTT. Translated, it gives CASRTVDRAGRPQHF. The chain is built from TRBV19 and TRBJ1-5; the match to TRBD1 covers 7 bases. The CDR3 length is 15 residues. The V segment lost 9 bases and the J segment 10 bases; nucleotides outside the gene matches: 18. The germline CDR1 and CDR2 sequences are LNHDA and SQIVND (reference sequence). Combining the CDR3 with reference TRBV19 and TRBJ1-5 gives the whole variable domain DGGITQSPKYLFRKEGQNVTLSCEQNLNHDAMYWYRQDPGQGLRLIYYSQIVNDFQKGDIAEGYSVSREKKESFPLTVTSAQKNPTAFYLCASRTVDRAGRPQHFGDGTRLSIL.

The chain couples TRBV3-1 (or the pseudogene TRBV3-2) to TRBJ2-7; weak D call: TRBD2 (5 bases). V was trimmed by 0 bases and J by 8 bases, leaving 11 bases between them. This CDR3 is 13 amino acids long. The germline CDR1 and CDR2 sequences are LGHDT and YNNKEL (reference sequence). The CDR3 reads CASSQEAAGQQYF. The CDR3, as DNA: TGTGCCAGCAGCCAAGAAGCGGCAGGACAGCAGTACTTC.

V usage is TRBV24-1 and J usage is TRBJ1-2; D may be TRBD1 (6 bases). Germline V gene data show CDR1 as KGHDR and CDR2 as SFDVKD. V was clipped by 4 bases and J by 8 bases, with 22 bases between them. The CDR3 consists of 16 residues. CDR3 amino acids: CATSDPNRDRTMGYTF. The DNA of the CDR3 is TGTGCCACCAGTGACCCCAACAGGGACCGAACTATGGGCTACACCTTC.

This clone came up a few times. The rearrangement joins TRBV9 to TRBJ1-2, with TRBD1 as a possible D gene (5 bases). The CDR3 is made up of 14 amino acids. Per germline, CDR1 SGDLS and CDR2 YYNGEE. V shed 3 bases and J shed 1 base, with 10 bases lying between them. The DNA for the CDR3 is TGTGCCAGCAGCGCACAGGCAAATAACTATGGCTACACCTTC. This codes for CASSAQANNYGYTF.

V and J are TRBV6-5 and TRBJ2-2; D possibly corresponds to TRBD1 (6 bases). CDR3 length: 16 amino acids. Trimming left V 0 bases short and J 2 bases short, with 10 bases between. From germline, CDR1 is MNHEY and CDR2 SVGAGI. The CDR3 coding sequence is TGTGCCAGCAGTTACTCGGCCAGGGGAAACACCGGGGAGCTGTTTTTT. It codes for CASSYSARGNTGELFF.

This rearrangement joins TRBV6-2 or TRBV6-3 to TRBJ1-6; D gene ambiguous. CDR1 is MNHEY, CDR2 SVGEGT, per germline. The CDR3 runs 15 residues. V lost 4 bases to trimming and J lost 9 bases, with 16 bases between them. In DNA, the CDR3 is TGTGCCAGCAGTTTTGGGCAGTTGGGAAGTTCACCCCTCCACTTT. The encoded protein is CASSFGQLGSSPLHF.

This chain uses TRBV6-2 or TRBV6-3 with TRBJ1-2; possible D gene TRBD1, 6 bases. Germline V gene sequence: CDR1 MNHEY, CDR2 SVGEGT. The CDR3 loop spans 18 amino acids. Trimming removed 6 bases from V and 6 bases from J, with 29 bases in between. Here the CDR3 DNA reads TGTGCCAGCAGCCCAACAGGGTCGGGGGCTTCCACGGCAAATGGCTACACCTTC. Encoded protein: CASSPTGSGASTANGYTF.

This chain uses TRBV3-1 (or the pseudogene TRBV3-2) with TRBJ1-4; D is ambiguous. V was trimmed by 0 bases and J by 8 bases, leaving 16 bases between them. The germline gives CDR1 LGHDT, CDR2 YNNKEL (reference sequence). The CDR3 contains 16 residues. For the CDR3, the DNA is TGTGCCAGCAGCCAAGATGACGGAAATCGAGAAGAAAAACTGTTTTTT. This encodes CASSQDDGNREEKLFF.